The next 4 T cell receptor beta chains were all read from a single sample in a study of T-cell reconstitution after alpha-beta-depleted transplantation in children. Library preparation (for TCRbeta) was performed with unique molecular identifiers. TCRdb re-called the PCR reads through MiXCR, storing one row per CDR3 protein. The table lists 300,000 or so distinct CDR3 sequences, 9.9% of them singletons. Sequences were derived from PBMCs from the stem cell graft donor, sampled from the stem cell graft. The receptor set was obtained from a human donor who donated a stem cell graft to a child with SCID.

The chain employs TRBV3-1 and TRBJ2-3, with D possibly matching TRBD1 (5 bases). Germline CDR1 is LGHDT and CDR2 is YNNKEL (reference sequence). This CDR3 region has 15 residues. The V end was cut by 0 bases, the J end by 7 bases, with 14 bases between. CDR3 sequence (DNA): TGTGCCAGCAGCCAAGAGGGCCCATGGACACATACGCAGTATTTT. Its translation is CASSQEGPWTHTQYF.

CDR3 nucleotide sequence: TGTGCCAGCAGCACGACAGGGGTTTTTTTAGCAGATACGCAGTATTTT. This encodes CASSTTGVFLADTQYF. The chain employs TRBV5-4 and TRBJ2-3; TRBD1 agrees at 8 bases. CDR1 and CDR2 from the germline V gene are SGHNT and YYREEE (reference sequence). The CDR3 is 16 amino acids. V was pared by 4 bases and J by 4 bases, with 11 bases of the junction left unmatched.

A few counts support this clonotype. The rearrangement joins TRBV25-1 to TRBJ1-5; D unresolved. V gave up 4 bases and J gave up 5 bases, with 6 bases separating them. The CDR3 is 12 residues long. The germline V gene encodes CDR1 MGHDK and CDR2 SYGVNS. Here the CDR3 DNA reads TGTGCCAGCAGTGCCTCTGATCAGCCCCAGCATTTT. As protein: CASSASDQPQHF.

The rearrangement joins TRBV3-1 to TRBJ2-3; D remains unclear. The CDR3 has 13 residues. Germline V lookup: CDR1 LGHDT, CDR2 YNNKEL (reference sequence). Trimming took 0 bases from V and 8 from J, leaving 9 bases between them. The CDR3 sequence: CASSQDGLGTQYF. As DNA, the CDR3 is TGTGCCAGCAGCCAAGATGGGTTGGGTACGCAGTATTTT.